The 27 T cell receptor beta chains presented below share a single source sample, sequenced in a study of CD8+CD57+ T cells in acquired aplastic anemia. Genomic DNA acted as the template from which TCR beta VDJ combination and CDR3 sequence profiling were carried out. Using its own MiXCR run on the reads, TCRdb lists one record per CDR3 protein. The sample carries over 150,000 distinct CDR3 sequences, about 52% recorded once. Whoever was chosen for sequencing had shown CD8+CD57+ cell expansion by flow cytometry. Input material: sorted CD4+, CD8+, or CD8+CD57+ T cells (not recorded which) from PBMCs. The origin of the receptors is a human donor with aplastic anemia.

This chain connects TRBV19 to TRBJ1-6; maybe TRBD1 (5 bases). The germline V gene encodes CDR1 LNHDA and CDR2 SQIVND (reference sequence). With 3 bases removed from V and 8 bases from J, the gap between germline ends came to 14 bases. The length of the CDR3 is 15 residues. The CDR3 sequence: CASSILDGGDSPLHF. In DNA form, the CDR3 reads TGTGCCAGTAGTATCCTGGACGGAGGGGATTCACCCCTCCACTTT.

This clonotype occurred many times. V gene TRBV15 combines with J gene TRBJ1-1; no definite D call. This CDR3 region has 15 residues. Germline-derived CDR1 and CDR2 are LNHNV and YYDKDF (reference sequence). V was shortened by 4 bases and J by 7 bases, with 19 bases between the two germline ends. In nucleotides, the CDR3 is TGTGCCACCAGCACAATGTGGTCCTGGGGAGATGAAGCTTTCTTT. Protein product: CATSTMWSWGDEAFF.

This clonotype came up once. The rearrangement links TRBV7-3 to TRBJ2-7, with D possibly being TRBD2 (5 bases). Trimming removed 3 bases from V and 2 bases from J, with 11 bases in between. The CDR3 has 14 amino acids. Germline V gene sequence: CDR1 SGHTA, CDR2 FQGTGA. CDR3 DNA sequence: TGTGCCAGCAGCTTGGGCGGGCCTACCTACGAGCAGTACTTC. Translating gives CASSLGGPTYEQYF.

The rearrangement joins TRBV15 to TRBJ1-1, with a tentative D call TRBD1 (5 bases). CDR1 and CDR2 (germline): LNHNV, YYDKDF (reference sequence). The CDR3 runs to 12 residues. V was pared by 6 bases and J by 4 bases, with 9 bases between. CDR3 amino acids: CATSERGTEAFF. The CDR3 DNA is TGTGCCACCAGTGAGAGGGGCACTGAAGCTTTCTTT. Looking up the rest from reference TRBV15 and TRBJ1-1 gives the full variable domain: DAMVIQNPRYQVTQFGKPVTLSCSQTLNHNVMYWYQQKSSQAPKLLFHYYDKDFNNEADTPDNFQSRRPNTSFCFLDIRSPGLGDTAMYLCATSERGTEAFFGQGTRLTVV.

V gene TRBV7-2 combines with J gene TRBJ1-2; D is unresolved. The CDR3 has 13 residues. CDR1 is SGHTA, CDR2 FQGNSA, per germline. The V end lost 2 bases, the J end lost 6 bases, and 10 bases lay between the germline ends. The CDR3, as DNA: TGTGCCAGCAGCTTATGGGCAGACGATGGCTACACCTTC. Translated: CASSLWADDGYTF.

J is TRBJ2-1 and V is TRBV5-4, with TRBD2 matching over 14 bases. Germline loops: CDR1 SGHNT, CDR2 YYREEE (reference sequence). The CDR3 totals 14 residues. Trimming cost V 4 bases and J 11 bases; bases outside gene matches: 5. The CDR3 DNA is TGTGCCAGCAGCCCTGGGACTAGCGGGGGACAGCAGTTCTTC. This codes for CASSPGTSGGQQFF.

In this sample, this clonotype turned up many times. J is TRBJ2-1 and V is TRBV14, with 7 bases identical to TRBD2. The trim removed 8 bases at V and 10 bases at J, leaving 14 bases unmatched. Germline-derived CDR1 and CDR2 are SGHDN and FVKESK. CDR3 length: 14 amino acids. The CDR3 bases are TGTGCCAGCCGCGGGGGTGGCCTTTGGTGGGAGCAGTTCTTC. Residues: CASRGGGLWWEQFF.

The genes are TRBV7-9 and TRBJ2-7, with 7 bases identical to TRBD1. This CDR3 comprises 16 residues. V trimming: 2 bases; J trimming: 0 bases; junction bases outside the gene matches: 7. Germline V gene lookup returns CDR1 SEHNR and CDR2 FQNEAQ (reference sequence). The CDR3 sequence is CASSLSRGQYSYEQYF. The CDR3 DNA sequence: TGTGCCAGCAGCTTAAGTAGGGGACAGTACTCCTACGAGCAGTACTTC.

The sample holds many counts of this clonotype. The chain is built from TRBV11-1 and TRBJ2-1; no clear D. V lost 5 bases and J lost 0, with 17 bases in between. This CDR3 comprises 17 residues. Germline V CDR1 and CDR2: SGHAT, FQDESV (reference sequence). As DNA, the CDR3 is TGTGCCAGCAGCAGCCCCAGAGACTGGAGCTCCTACAATGAGCAGTTCTTC. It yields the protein CASSSPRDWSSYNEQFF.

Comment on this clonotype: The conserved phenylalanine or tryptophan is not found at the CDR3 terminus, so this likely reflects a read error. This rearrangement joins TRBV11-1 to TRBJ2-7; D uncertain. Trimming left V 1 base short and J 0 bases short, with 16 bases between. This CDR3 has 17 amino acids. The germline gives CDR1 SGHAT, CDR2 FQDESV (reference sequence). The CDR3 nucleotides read TGTGCCAGCAGCTTAGGGATTGCACCTCCGTGCTCCTACGAGCAGTACCTC. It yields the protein CASSLGIAPPCSYEQYL.

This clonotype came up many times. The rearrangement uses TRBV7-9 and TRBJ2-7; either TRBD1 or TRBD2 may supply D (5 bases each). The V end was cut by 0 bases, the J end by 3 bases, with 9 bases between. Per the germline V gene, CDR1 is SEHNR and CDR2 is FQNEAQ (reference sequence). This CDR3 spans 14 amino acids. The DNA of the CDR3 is TGTGCCAGCAGCTTAGCGGGGGTCCTCTACGAGCAGTACTTC. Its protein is CASSLAGVLYEQYF.

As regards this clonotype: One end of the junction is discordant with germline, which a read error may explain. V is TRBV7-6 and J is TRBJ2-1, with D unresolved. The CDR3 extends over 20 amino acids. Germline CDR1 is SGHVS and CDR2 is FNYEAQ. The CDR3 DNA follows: TGTGCCAGCAGCTTATCGTATGGCAGAAACTTGTTTAGCTCCTACAATGAGCAGATCTTC. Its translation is CASSLSYGRNLFSSYNEQIF.

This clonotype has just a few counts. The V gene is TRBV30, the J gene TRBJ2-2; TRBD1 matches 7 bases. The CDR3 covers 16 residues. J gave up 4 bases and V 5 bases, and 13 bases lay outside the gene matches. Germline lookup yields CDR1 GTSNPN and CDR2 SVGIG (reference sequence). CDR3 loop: CAWPSTGTFFTGELFF. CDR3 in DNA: TGTGCCTGGCCTTCGACAGGGACCTTCTTCACCGGGGAGCTGTTTTTT.

The CDR3 sequence: CATSARETQYF. As DNA, the CDR3 is TGTGCCACCAGTGCCAGGGAGACCCAGTACTTC. The V call is TRBV24-1, the J call TRBJ2-5; D remains unclear. The V gene lost 5 bases and the J gene lost 5 bases, with 5 bases spanning the gap. The CDR3 has 11 residues. The germline CDR1 and CDR2 sequences are KGHDR and SFDVKD.

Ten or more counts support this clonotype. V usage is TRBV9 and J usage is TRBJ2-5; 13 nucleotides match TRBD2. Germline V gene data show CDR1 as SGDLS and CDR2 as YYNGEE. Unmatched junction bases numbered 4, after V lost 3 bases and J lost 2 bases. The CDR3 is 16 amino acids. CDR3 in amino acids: CASSARTSGGQETQYF. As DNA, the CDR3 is TGTGCCAGCAGCGCCCGGACTAGCGGGGGACAAGAGACCCAGTACTTC. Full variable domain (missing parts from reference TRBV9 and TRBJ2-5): DSGVTQTPKHLITATGQRVTLRCSPRSGDLSVYWYQQSLDQGLQFLIQYYNGEERAKGNILERFSAQQFPDLHSELNLSSLELGDSALYFCASSARTSGGQETQYFGPGTRLLVL.

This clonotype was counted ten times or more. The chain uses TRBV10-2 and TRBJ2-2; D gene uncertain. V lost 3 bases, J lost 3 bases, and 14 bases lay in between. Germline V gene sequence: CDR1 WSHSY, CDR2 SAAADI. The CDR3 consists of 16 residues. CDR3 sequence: CASSDPGFTYTGELFF. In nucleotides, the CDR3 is TGCGCCAGCAGTGACCCCGGATTTACCTACACCGGGGAGCTGTTTTTT.

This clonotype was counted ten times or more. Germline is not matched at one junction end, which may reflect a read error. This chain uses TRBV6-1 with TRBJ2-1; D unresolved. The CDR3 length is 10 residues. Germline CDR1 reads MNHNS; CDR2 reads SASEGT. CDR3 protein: CASSDNEQFF. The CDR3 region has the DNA TGCGCCAGCAGTGACAATGAGCAGTTCTTC.

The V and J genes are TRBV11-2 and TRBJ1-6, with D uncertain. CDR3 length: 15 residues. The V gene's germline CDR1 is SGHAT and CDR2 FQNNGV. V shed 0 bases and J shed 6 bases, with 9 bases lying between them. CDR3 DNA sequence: TGTGCCAGCAGCTTAGATGGCCGTCCTAATTCACCCCTCCACTTT. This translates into CASSLDGRPNSPLHF.

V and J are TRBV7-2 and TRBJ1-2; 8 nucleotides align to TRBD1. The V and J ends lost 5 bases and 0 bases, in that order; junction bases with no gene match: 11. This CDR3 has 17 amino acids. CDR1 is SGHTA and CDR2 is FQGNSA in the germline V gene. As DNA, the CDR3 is TGTGCCAGCAGCGTACCGGGACAGGAGCTCACTAACTATGGCTACACCTTC. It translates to CASSVPGQELTNYGYTF.

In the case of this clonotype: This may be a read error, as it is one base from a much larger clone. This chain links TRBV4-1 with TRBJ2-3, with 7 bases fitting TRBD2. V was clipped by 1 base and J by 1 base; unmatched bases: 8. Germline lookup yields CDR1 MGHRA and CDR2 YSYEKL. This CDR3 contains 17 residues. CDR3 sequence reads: CASSQGGEGLGTDTQYF. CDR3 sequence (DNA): TGCGCCAGCAGCCAAGGGGGGGAAGGACTAGGCACAGATACGCAGTATTTT.

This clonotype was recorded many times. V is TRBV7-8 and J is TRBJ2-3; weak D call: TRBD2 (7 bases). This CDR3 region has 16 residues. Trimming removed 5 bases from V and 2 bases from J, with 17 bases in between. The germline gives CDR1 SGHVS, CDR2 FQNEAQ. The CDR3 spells CASSLQGGGLTDTQYF. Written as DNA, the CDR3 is TGTGCCAGCAGCCTCCAGGGCGGGGGCCTCACAGATACGCAGTATTTT.

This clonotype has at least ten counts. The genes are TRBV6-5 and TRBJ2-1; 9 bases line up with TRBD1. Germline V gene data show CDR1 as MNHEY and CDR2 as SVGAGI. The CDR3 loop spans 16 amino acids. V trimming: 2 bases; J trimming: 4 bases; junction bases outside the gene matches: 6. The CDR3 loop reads CASSYRTGAGYNEQFF. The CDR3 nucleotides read TGTGCCAGCAGTTACCGGACAGGGGCGGGGTACAATGAGCAGTTCTTC.

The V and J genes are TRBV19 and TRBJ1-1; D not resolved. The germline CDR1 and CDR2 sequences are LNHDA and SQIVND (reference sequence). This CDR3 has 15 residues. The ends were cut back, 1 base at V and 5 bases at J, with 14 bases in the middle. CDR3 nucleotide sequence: TGTGCCAGTAGTATAGTCTCTGGTGGTGGTACTGAAGCTTTCTTT. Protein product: CASSIVSGGGTEAFF.

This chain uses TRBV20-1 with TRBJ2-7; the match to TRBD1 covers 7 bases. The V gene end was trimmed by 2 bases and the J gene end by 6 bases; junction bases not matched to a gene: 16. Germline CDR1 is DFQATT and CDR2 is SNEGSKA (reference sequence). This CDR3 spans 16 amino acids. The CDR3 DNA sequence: TGCAGTGCTAGATCTTCCGGACTGACAGGGTACGGCGAGCAGTACTTC. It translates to CSARSSGLTGYGEQYF.

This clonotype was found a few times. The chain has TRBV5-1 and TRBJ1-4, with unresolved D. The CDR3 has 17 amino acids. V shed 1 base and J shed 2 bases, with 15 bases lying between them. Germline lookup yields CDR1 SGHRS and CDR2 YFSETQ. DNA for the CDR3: TGCGCCAGCAGCTTGAGATCGTCCGCTGTCACTAATGAAAAACTGTTTTTT. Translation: CASSLRSSAVTNEKLFF.

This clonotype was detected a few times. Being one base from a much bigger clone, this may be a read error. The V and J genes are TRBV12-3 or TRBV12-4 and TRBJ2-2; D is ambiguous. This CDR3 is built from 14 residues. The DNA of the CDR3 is TGTGCCGGCAGTTTGGGCCCATACACCGGGGAGCTGTTTTTT. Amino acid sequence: CAGSLGPYTGELFF.

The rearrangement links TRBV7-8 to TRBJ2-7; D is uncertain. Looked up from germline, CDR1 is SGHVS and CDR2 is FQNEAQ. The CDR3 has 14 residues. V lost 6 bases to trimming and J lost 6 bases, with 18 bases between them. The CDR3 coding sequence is TGTGCCAGCAGTGCCGCGGTACAAGAGCGCGAGCAGTACTTC. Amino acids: CASSAAVQEREQYF.